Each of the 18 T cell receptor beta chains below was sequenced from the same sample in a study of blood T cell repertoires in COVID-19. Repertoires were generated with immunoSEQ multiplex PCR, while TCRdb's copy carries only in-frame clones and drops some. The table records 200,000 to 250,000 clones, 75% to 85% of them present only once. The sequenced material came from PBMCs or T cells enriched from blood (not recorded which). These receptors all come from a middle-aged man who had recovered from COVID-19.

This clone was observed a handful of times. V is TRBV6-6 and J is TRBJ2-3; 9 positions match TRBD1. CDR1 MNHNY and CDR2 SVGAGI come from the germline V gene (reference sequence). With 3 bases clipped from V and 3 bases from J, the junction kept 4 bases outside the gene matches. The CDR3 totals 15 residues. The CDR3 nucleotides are TGTGCCAGCAGTTATGAGGGGACAGGGACAGATACGCAGTATTTT. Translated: CASSYEGTGTDTQYF.

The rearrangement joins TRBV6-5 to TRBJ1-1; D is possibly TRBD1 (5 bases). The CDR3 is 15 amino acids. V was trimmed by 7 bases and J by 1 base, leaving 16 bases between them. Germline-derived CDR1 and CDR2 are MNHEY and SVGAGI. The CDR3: CASTNSGLGNTEAFF. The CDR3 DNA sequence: TGTGCCAGCACCAACTCAGGGTTAGGGAACACTGAAGCTTTCTTT.

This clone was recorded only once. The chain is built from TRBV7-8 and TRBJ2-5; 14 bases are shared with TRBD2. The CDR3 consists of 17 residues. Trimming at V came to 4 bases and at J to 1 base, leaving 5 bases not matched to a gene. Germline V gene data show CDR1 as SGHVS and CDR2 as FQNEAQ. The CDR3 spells CASSSTGTSGSQETQYF. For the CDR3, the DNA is TGTGCCAGCAGCTCAACCGGGACTAGCGGGAGCCAAGAGACCCAGTACTTC.

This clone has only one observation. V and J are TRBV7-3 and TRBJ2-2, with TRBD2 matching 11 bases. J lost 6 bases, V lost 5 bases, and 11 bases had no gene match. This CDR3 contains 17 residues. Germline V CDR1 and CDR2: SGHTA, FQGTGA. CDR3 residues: CASSPELAGVSPGELFF. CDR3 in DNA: TGTGCCAGCAGCCCTGAACTAGCGGGAGTTAGTCCCGGGGAGCTGTTTTTT. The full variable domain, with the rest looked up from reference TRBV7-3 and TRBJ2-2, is GAGVSQTPSNKVTEKGKYVELRCDPISGHTALYWYRQSLGQGPEFLIYFQGTGAADDSGLPNDRFFAVRPEGSVSTLKIQRTERGDSAVYLCASSPELAGVSPGELFFGEGSRLTVL.

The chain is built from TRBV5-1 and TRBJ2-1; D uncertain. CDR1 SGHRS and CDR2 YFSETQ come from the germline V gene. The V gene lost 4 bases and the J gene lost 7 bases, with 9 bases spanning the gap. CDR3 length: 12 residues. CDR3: CASSRSLNEQFF. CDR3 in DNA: TGCGCCAGCAGCCGGTCGTTGAATGAGCAGTTCTTC. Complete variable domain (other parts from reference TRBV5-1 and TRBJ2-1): KAGVTQTPRYLIKTRGQQVTLSCSPISGHRSVSWYQQTPGQGLQFLFEYFSETQRNKGNFPGRFSGRQFSNSRSEMNVSTLELGDSALYLCASSRSLNEQFFGPGTRLTVL.

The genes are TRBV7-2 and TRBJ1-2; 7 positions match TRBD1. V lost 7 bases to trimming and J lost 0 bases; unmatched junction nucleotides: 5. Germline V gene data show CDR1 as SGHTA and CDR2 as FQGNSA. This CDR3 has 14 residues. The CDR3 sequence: CASKRGTANYGYTF. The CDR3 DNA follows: TGTGCCAGCAAGCGAGGGACAGCTAACTATGGCTACACCTTC.

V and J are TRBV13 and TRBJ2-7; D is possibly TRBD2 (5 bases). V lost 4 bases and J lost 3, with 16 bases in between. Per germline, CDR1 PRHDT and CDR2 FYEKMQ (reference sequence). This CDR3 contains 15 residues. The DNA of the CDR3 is TGTGCCAGCAGCTCACGTATGAGGGCGCGCTACGAGCAGTACTTC. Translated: CASSSRMRARYEQYF.

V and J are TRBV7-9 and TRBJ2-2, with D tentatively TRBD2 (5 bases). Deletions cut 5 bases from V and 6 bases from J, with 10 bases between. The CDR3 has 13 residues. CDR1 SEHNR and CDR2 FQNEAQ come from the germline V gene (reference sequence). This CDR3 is CASSLRAAGELFF. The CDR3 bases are TGTGCCAGCAGCCTGAGGGCGGCCGGGGAGCTGTTTTTT.

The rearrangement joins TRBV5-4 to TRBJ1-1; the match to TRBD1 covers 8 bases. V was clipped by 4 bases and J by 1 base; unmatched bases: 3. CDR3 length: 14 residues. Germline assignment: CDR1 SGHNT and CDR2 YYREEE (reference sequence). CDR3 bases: TGTGCCAGCAGCAGAGGGACAGGGAACACTGAAGCTTTCTTT. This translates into CASSRGTGNTEAFF.

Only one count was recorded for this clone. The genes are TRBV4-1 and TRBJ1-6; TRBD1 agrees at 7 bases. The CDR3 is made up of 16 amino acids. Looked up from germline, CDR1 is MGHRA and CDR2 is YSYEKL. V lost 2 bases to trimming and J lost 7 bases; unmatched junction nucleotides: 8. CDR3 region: CASSQFDRAGNSPLHF. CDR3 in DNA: TGCGCCAGCAGCCAATTTGACAGGGCGGGAAATTCACCCCTCCACTTT.

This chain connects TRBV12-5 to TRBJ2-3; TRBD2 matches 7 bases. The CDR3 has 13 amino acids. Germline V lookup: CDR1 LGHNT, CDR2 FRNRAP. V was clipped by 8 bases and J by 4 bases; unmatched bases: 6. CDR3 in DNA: TGTGCTAGTCTAACGGGGGGTTCAGATACGCAGTATTTT. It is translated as CASLTGGSDTQYF. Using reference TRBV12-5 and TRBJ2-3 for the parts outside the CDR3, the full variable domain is DARVTQTPRHKVTEMGQEVTMRCQPILGHNTVFWYRQTMMQGLELLAYFRNRAPLDDSGMPKDRFSAEMPDATLATLKIQPSEPRDSAVYFCASLTGGSDTQYFGPGTRLTVL.

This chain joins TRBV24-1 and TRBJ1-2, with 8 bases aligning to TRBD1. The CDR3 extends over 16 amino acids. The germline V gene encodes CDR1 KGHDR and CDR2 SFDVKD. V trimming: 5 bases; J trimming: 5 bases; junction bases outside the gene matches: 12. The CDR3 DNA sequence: TGTGCCACCAGTGTCACACACGGACAGGGTGAATATGGCTACACCTTC. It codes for CATSVTHGQGEYGYTF.

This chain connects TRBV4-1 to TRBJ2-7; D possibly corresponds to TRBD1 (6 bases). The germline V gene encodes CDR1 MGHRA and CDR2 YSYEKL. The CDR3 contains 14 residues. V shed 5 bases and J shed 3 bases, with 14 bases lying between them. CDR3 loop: CASSSRTALYEQYF. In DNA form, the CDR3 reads TGCGCCAGCAGCTCTCGGACAGCGCTCTACGAGCAGTACTTC.

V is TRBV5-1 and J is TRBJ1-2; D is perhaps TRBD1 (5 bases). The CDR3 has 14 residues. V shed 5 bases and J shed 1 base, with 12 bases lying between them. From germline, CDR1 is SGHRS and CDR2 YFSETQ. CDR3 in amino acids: CASRLTRDNYGYTF. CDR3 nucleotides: TGCGCCAGCAGGCTTACCAGGGATAACTATGGCTACACCTTC.

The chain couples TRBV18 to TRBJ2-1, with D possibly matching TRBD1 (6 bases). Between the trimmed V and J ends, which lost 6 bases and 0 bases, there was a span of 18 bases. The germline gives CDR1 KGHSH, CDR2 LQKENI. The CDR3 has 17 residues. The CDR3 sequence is CASSPKIGGPSYNEQFF. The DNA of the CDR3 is TGTGCCAGCTCGCCGAAAATAGGGGGTCCCTCCTACAATGAGCAGTTCTTC. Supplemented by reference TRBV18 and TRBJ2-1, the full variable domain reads NAGVMQNPRHLVRRRGQEARLRCSPMKGHSHVYWYRQLPEEGLKFMVYLQKENIIDESGMPKERFSAEFPKEGPSILRIQQVVRGDSAAYFCASSPKIGGPSYNEQFFGPGTRLTVL.

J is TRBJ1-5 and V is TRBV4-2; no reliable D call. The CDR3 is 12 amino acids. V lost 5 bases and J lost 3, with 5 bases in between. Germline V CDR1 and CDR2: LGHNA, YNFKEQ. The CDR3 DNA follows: TGTGCCAGCAGCTACTCCAATCAGCCCCAGCATTTT. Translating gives CASSYSNQPQHF.

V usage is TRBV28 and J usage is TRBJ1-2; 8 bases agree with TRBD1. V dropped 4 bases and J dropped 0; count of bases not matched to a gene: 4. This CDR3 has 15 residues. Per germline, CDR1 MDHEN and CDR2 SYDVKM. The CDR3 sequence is CASSWQGAANYGYTF. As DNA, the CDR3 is TGTGCCAGCAGTTGGCAGGGGGCAGCTAACTATGGCTACACCTTC.

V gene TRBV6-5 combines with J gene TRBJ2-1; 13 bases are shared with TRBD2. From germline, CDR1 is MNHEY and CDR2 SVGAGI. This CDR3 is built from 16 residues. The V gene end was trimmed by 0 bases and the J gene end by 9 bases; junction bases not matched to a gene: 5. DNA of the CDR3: TGTGCCAGCAGTTACTCGACTAGCGGGGGGACGCGTGAGCAGTTCTTC. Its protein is CASSYSTSGGTREQFF.